Shown below are 30 T cell receptor beta chains from a single sample sequenced in a study of memory CD4+ T cells and cytomegalovirus serostatus. The method was immunoSEQ multiplex PCR; TCRdb's version includes in-frame clones alone and lacks a portion of them. Found here are about 60,000 clones, roughly 75% of them singletons; the top ten hold around 0.58%. The sort gate was single viable CD3+CD4+CD8-CD45RO+ cells for memory CD4+ T cells. The sequenced material came from memory CD4+ T cells from blood. These receptors were collected from an adult in good health and CMV-seronegative. Some clones in this sample may be carry-over from other donors' samples.

The rearrangement links TRBV28 to TRBJ2-1, with a possible D match to TRBD2 (6 bases). The CDR3 has 16 residues. CDR1 is MDHEN, CDR2 SYDVKM, per germline. The V and J ends lost 5 bases and 4 bases respectively, with 18 bases between them. The CDR3 sequence: CASSPYGRDRYNEQFF. In nucleotides, the CDR3 is TGTGCCAGCAGTCCATACGGGCGGGACCGATACAATGAGCAGTTCTTC. The variable domain in full, completed from reference TRBV28 and TRBJ2-1, reads DVKVTQSSRYLVKRTGEKVFLECVQDMDHENMFWYRQDPGLGLRLIYFSYDVKMKEKGDIPEGYSVSREKKERFSLILESASTNQTSMYLCASSPYGRDRYNEQFFGPGTRLTVL.

CDR3 bases: TGTGCCAGCAGTGAAGGACAGGGCCAAGAGACCCAGTACTTC. It yields the protein CASSEGQGQETQYF. The chain combines TRBV25-1 with TRBJ2-5; 8 bases are a match to TRBD1. Germline-derived CDR1 and CDR2 are MGHDK and SYGVNS. The CDR3 length is 14 residues. V was clipped by 2 bases and J by 1 base; unmatched bases: 0.

The chain joins TRBV18 to TRBJ1-2; D gene uncertain. CDR3 length: 17 amino acids. Per germline, CDR1 KGHSH and CDR2 LQKENI. Trimming removed 3 bases from V and 2 bases from J, with 19 bases in between. The CDR3 DNA reads as TGTGCCAGCTCACCGGTCCCCCCGGGTCAGCGGAACTATGGCTACACCTTC. Its protein is CASSPVPPGQRNYGYTF.

The J gene is TRBJ1-4, the V gene TRBV30; a possible D gene is TRBD1 (6 bases). Trimming took 3 bases from V and 7 from J, leaving 21 bases between them. Looked up from germline, CDR1 is GTSNPN and CDR2 is SVGIG (reference sequence). CDR3 length: 16 residues. CDR3 nucleotide sequence: TGTGCCTGGAGAAAACAGGGATGGGGCAGTTCTGAAAAACTGTTTTTT. Amino acid sequence: CAWRKQGWGSSEKLFF. The entire variable domain, with the rest obtained from reference TRBV30 and TRBJ1-4, is as follows: SQTIHQWPATLVQPVGSPLSLECTVEGTSNPNLYWYRQAAGRGLQLLFYSVGIGQISSEVPQNLSASRPQDRQFILSSKKLLLSDSGFYLCAWRKQGWGSSEKLFFGSGTQLSVL.

The genes are TRBV30 and TRBJ1-5, with unresolved D. V lost 3 bases and J lost 0, with 6 bases in between. The CDR3 spans 13 residues. CDR1 and CDR2 (germline): GTSNPN, SVGIG (reference sequence). The CDR3 nucleotides are TGTGCCTGGAGCCAAGATAGCAATCAGCCCCAGCATTTT. It specifies CAWSQDSNQPQHF.

This clone has only a few counts. The chain carries TRBV10-3 and TRBJ2-2; the D gene is possibly TRBD2 (6 bases). V was trimmed by 2 bases and J by 2 bases, leaving 15 bases between them. The length of the CDR3 is 17 residues. Germline V gene data show CDR1 as ENHRY and CDR2 as SYGVKD. The CDR3 DNA is TGTGCCATCAGTGAGGGAGGCGGGGTAAGAAACACCGGGGAGCTGTTTTTT. It translates to CAISEGGGVRNTGELFF.

By sample share, this clone is medium-sized. The chain is built from TRBV23-1 and TRBJ1-1, with a tentative D call TRBD1 (5 bases). TRBV23-1 carries the ORF label, with uncertain function. Trimming took 2 bases from V and 1 from J, leaving 17 bases between them. There are 17 residues in the CDR3. The CDR3 DNA follows: TGCGCCAGCAGTCAAGGTCAGGTGGGGCGGCGGAACACTGAAGCTTTCTTT. This encodes CASSQGQVGRRNTEAFF.

The chain is built from TRBV5-8 and TRBJ2-5, with a possible D match to TRBD1 (6 bases). The V gene lost 4 bases and the J gene lost 1 base, with 11 bases spanning the gap. Germline CDR1 reads SGHTS; CDR2 reads YDEGEE. The CDR3 sequence is 14 residues long. CDR3 nucleotide sequence: TGTGCCAGCAGCCCCCGGACAGTCCAAGAGACCCAGTACTTC. It codes for CASSPRTVQETQYF.

The chain couples TRBV5-4 to TRBJ2-5, with 10 bases identical to TRBD2. The germline gives CDR1 SGHNT, CDR2 YYREEE (reference sequence). V lost 3 bases, J lost 3 bases, and 11 bases stayed unmatched. The CDR3 totals 17 residues. This CDR3 is CASSSKTSGPHKETQYF. As DNA, the CDR3 is TGTGCCAGCAGCTCGAAGACTAGCGGGCCACACAAAGAGACCCAGTACTTC.

The CDR3 loop is CASSAGTPTYNEQFF. The CDR3 DNA reads TGTGCCAGCAGCGCCGGGACACCAACCTACAATGAGCAGTTCTTC. V and J are TRBV7-8 and TRBJ2-1; TRBD1 might be the D (6 bases). The V gene's germline CDR1 is SGHVS and CDR2 FQNEAQ. Trimming took 5 bases from V and 2 from J, leaving 13 bases between them. This CDR3 region has 15 residues.

The chain carries TRBV10-3 and TRBJ2-1, with 12 bases identical to TRBD2. CDR1 ENHRY and CDR2 SYGVKD come from the germline V gene. The CDR3 contains 20 residues. Unmatched junction bases numbered 9, after V lost 0 bases and J lost 0 bases. The CDR3 nucleotides are TGTGCCATCAGTGAGTCGATAGGACTAGCGGGAAAGAGCTCCTACAATGAGCAGTTCTTC. Translating it yields CAISESIGLAGKSSYNEQFF.

This clone was found a few times. The CDR3 spells CASSNAAGVGYEQYF. CDR3 bases: TGCGCCAGCAGCAACGCAGCAGGGGTAGGCTACGAGCAGTACTTC. This chain connects TRBV5-1 to TRBJ2-7; D may be TRBD1 (6 bases). The CDR3 is 15 residues long. Germline V gives CDR1 SGHRS, CDR2 YFSETQ. V was trimmed by 4 bases and J by 3 bases, leaving 17 bases between them.

The J gene is TRBJ2-5, the V gene TRBV5-1; D gene uncertain. Germline CDR1 and CDR2: SGHRS and YFSETQ. V dropped 2 bases and J dropped 0 bases, with 11 bases sitting between them. The length of the CDR3 is 15 residues. The CDR3 protein is CASSFSSVYQETQYF. The CDR3 DNA reads TGCGCCAGCAGCTTCTCCAGTGTGTACCAAGAGACCCAGTACTTC.

This chain links TRBV7-9 with TRBJ1-1, with TRBD1 matching over 8 bases. With 7 bases clipped from V and 9 bases from J, the junction kept 10 bases outside the gene matches. The germline CDR1 and CDR2 sequences are SEHNR and FQNEAQ (reference sequence). The CDR3 runs 13 residues. As DNA, the CDR3 is TGTGCCAGCACCCACGACAGGGGACAAAAAGCTTTCTTT. Translated: CASTHDRGQKAFF.

V usage is TRBV7-2 and J usage is TRBJ2-7; 11 bases fit TRBD2. From germline, CDR1 is SGHTA and CDR2 FQGNSA. This CDR3 comprises 15 residues. J lost 3 bases, V lost 5 bases, and 6 bases had no gene match. The CDR3 here is CASSPPGLAGYEQYF. The CDR3 region has the DNA TGTGCCAGCAGCCCACCCGGACTAGCGGGCTACGAGCAGTACTTC.

V usage is TRBV18 and J usage is TRBJ1-5, with 10 bases identical to TRBD1. Trimming cost V 4 bases and J 4 bases; bases outside gene matches: 10. Germline assignment: CDR1 KGHSH and CDR2 LQKENI. The CDR3 is 17 residues long. CDR3 sequence reads: CASSLADRGTLNQPQHF. In DNA, the CDR3 is TGTGCCAGCTCACTAGCGGACAGGGGGACACTTAATCAGCCCCAGCATTTT. The variable domain in full, with the rest retrieved from reference TRBV18 and TRBJ1-5, is NAGVMQNPRHLVRRRGQEARLRCSPMKGHSHVYWYRQLPEEGLKFMVYLQKENIIDESGMPKERFSAEFPKEGPSILRIQQVVRGDSAAYFCASSLADRGTLNQPQHFGDGTRLSIL.

The chain links TRBV10-1 to TRBJ2-3; tentatively, D is TRBD2 (6 bases). Trimming cost V 2 bases and J 3 bases, with 18 bases left between them. CDR3 size: 17 residues. CDR1 is WNHNN and CDR2 is SYGVQD in the germline V gene (reference sequence). The CDR3 loop is CASSEGFGGDWTDTQYF. The CDR3 nucleotides read TGCGCCAGCAGTGAGGGCTTTGGCGGGGATTGGACAGATACGCAGTATTTT.

The rearrangement uses TRBV11-3 and TRBJ2-7, with 11 bases lining up with TRBD1. Trimming at V came to 1 base and at J to 1 base, leaving 9 bases not matched to a gene. The CDR3 covers 18 residues. Germline V gene lookup returns CDR1 SGHNT and CDR2 YENEEA. Here the CDR3 reads CASSLAPRTGGASYEQYF. As DNA, the CDR3 is TGTGCCAGCAGCTTAGCTCCACGGACAGGGGGCGCGTCCTACGAGCAGTACTTC.

This clone has a handful of counts. The rearrangement uses TRBV7-9 and TRBJ2-5, with 10 bases fitting TRBD1. Germline trimming cut 3 bases from V and 1 base from J; bases unmatched to any gene: 5. The CDR3 is made up of 16 amino acids. From germline, CDR1 is SEHNR and CDR2 FQNEAQ (reference sequence). The CDR3 DNA sequence: TGTGCCAGCAGCTTGGGGGACAGGGGCGTCCAAGAGACCCAGTACTTC. The encoded protein is CASSLGDRGVQETQYF.

This clone was seen repeatedly, ten times or more. The genes are TRBV19 and TRBJ2-5; a weak D match, TRBD1 (5 bases). This CDR3 comprises 13 residues. Germline V CDR1 and CDR2: LNHDA, SQIVND (reference sequence). Deletions cut 2 bases from V and 5 bases from J, with 9 bases between. The CDR3 protein is CASSIQGTETQYF. As DNA, the CDR3 is TGTGCCAGTAGTATACAGGGTACTGAGACCCAGTACTTC.

This clone is deemed medium-sized (0.01 to 0.1%). The DNA of the CDR3 is TGTGCCAGCAGCCGAGACAGGAATCAGCCCCAGCATTTT. It codes for CASSRDRNQPQHF. The chain recombines TRBV7-2 with TRBJ1-5; possibly TRBD1 for D (6 bases). The CDR3 spans 13 residues. V shed 5 bases and J shed 4 bases, with 9 bases lying between them. From germline, CDR1 is SGHTA and CDR2 FQGNSA.

This clone was seen once. V usage is TRBV5-4 and J usage is TRBJ1-3; a weak D match, TRBD1 (5 bases). CDR3 length: 16 residues. Per germline, CDR1 SGHNT and CDR2 YYREEE (reference sequence). The V end lost 0 bases, the J end lost 4 bases, and 14 bases lay between the germline ends. The CDR3 is CASSLGGDRGGNTIYF. In nucleotides, the CDR3 is TGTGCCAGCAGCTTGGGCGGGGACCGGGGAGGAAACACCATATATTTT.

This clone was picked up a small number of times. The rearrangement uses TRBV27 and TRBJ1-1; the D is unclear. CDR1 and CDR2 from the germline V gene are MNHEY and SMNVEV (reference sequence). V lost 7 bases and J lost 0, with 3 bases in between. The CDR3 sequence is 11 residues long. DNA for the CDR3: TGTGCCAGCACCCTGAACACTGAAGCTTTCTTT. Its protein product is CASTLNTEAFF.

This clone was recorded once. The rearrangement uses TRBV6-5 and TRBJ2-2, with 7 bases identical to TRBD1. V shed 6 bases, J shed 2 bases, and the junction held 6 bases outside the gene matches. The CDR3 loop spans 15 amino acids. Germline V lookup: CDR1 MNHEY, CDR2 SVGAGI. The CDR3 region has the DNA TGTGCCAGCAGCCGGGACAGCATTAACACCGGGGAGCTGTTTTTT. Translated: CASSRDSINTGELFF.

The CDR3 sequence: CASSPHGIKYGYTF. For the CDR3, the DNA is TGTGCCAGCAGCCCCCACGGCATTAAATATGGCTACACCTTC. The chain has TRBV7-8 and TRBJ1-2; no firm D call. The germline CDR1 and CDR2 sequences are SGHVS and FQNEAQ. CDR3 size: 14 residues. The ends were cut back, 5 bases at V and 5 bases at J, with 15 bases in the middle.

This chain joins TRBV6-6 and TRBJ2-5; 13 bases are a match to TRBD2. The J call is uncertain, as TRBJ2-7 better fits the DNA end. The CDR3 spans 14 residues. CDR1 and CDR2 (germline): MNHNY, SVGAGI (reference sequence). The chain's CDR3 is CASSYGTSGNEQYF. The CDR3 nucleotides are TGTGCCAGCAGTTACGGGACTAGCGGGAACGAGCAGTACTTC.

The chain links TRBV29-1 to TRBJ2-3, with D perhaps given as TRBD1 or TRBD2 (5 bases each). Germline V lookup: CDR1 SQVTM, CDR2 ANQGSEA. This CDR3 spans 14 amino acids. Trimming took off 3 bases at V and 6 bases at J, with 16 bases between the two ends. CDR3 region: CSVEGQFEGDTQYF. CDR3 DNA sequence: TGCAGCGTTGAGGGGCAGTTTGAGGGTGATACGCAGTATTTT.

This clone has more than one count but fewer than ten. J is TRBJ2-1 and V is TRBV19; TRBD1 aligns across 12 bases. The CDR3 is made up of 13 amino acids. Germline lookup yields CDR1 LNHDA and CDR2 SQIVND (reference sequence). V gave up 4 bases and J gave up 12 bases; unmatched junction bases: 4. For the CDR3, the DNA is TGTGCCAGTAGTAACCGGGACAGGGGGCGGCAGTTCTTC. Amino acid sequence: CASSNRDRGRQFF. The whole variable domain, filled in from reference TRBV19 and TRBJ2-1, reads DGGITQSPKYLFRKEGQNVTLSCEQNLNHDAMYWYRQDPGQGLRLIYYSQIVNDFQKGDIAEGYSVSREKKESFPLTVTSAQKNPTAFYLCASSNRDRGRQFFGPGTRLTVL.

The chain uses TRBV5-6 and TRBJ2-3; TRBD2 matches 8 bases. This CDR3 has 16 residues. Trimming at V came to 4 bases and at J to 0 bases, leaving 7 bases not matched to a gene. The germline V gene has CDR1 SGHDT and CDR2 YYEEEE. CDR3 loop: CASSAAGTRSTDTQYF. Here the CDR3 DNA reads TGTGCCAGCAGCGCCGCCGGGACTAGAAGCACAGATACGCAGTATTTT.

The chain couples TRBV2 to TRBJ2-3; TRBD2 matches 8 bases. V dropped 6 bases and J dropped 0; count of bases not matched to a gene: 8. The germline gives CDR1 SNHLY, CDR2 FYNNEI. This CDR3 contains 16 residues. CDR3 nucleotide sequence: TGTGCCAGCAGCTCCGGGAGGGCCTTTAGCACAGATACGCAGTATTTT. Translation gives CASSSGRAFSTDTQYF.